Following are 28 T cell receptor beta chains from one sample sequenced in a study of T cells after yellow fever vaccination. TCRdb re-called the 5' RACE reads through MiXCR, storing one row per CDR3 protein. This sample has 95,000 to 150,000 distinct CDR3 sequences, with over 12% found just once. The specimen comprised CD8+ T cells sorted from PBMCs, sampled 5 days after the yellow fever booster vaccination. These receptor sequences come from a man between 18 and 29 years old who received the YFV17D yellow fever vaccine.

This clonotype was counted a few times. This sequence joins TRBV7-9 and TRBJ2-4; D not certain. This CDR3 region has 14 residues. Germline CDR1 SEHNR, CDR2 FQNEAQ (reference sequence). The V and J ends lost 5 bases and 7 bases respectively, with 15 bases between them. CDR3 region: CASSPSQYYNIQYF. The CDR3 DNA follows: TGTGCCAGCAGCCCAAGTCAGTACTACAACATTCAGTACTTC.

Only a few counts were recorded for this clonotype. The J gene is TRBJ2-7, the V gene TRBV12-3 or TRBV12-4; D is possibly TRBD1 (5 bases). The CDR3 loop spans 14 amino acids. Trimming removed 3 bases at V and 2 bases at J, with 11 bases between. The CDR3 DNA sequence: TGTGCCAGCAGTTTTGTCAGGGATACCTACGAGCAGTACTTC. Translated: CASSFVRDTYEQYF.

The chain has TRBV7-2 and TRBJ2-5, with D possibly matching TRBD2 (5 bases). V dropped 1 base and J dropped 3 bases, with 12 bases sitting between them. This CDR3 spans 15 amino acids. Germline V lookup: CDR1 SGHTA, CDR2 FQGNSA. This chain's CDR3 is CASSLVPAEEETQYF. The DNA for the CDR3 is TGTGCCAGCAGCTTAGTCCCCGCGGAGGAAGAGACCCAGTACTTC.

V is TRBV12-3 or TRBV12-4 and J is TRBJ2-5; 9 bases fit TRBD2. J was trimmed by 3 bases and V by 5 bases; bases with no gene match: 7. CDR3 length equals 15 residues. The CDR3 is CASSPMLAGKETQYF. The CDR3 DNA is TGTGCCAGCAGTCCCATGCTAGCGGGGAAAGAGACCCAGTACTTC.

The chain joins TRBV5-6 to TRBJ2-7; D may match TRBD1 or TRBD2 (5 bases each). V was shortened by 4 bases and J by 4 bases, with 21 bases between the two germline ends. The CDR3 is made up of 16 amino acids. Germline CDR1 reads SGHDT; CDR2 reads YYEEEE. The CDR3 protein is CASSTGTDVFSYEQYF. For the CDR3, the DNA is TGTGCCAGCAGCACCGGGACCGACGTGTTTTCGTACGAGCAGTACTTC.

This clonotype occurred a few times. The gene calls are TRBV4-3 and TRBJ1-2; TRBD1 might be the D (6 bases). CDR1 is LGHNA, CDR2 YSLEER, per germline. The CDR3 runs 16 residues. The ends were cut back, 3 bases at V and 2 bases at J, with 16 bases in the middle. CDR3 nucleotide sequence: TGCGCCAGCAGCCACCTAACAGGGATCTGGAACTATGGCTACACCTTC. Translating gives CASSHLTGIWNYGYTF.

The chain employs TRBV6-5 and TRBJ2-2; tentatively, D is TRBD2 (5 bases). Per germline, CDR1 MNHEY and CDR2 SVGAGI. Trimming shortened V by 7 bases and J by 2 bases, and 11 bases separated the two germline ends. The CDR3 spans 14 residues. The CDR3 DNA reads TGTGCCAGCATCGCCGGACTTAACACCGGGGAGCTGTTTTTT. Its protein product is CASIAGLNTGELFF.

In its sample, this clonotype was seen a few times. The chain carries TRBV9 and TRBJ1-1, with 7 bases aligning to TRBD1. CDR1 is SGDLS, CDR2 YYNGEE, per germline. This CDR3 contains 16 residues. The J segment lost 1 base and the V segment lost 2 bases, leaving 8 bases of the junction unmatched. This CDR3 is CASSVGSGTANTEAFF. The CDR3, as DNA: TGTGCCAGCAGCGTGGGATCCGGGACAGCGAACACTGAAGCTTTCTTT. Full variable domain (missing parts from reference TRBV9 and TRBJ1-1): DSGVTQTPKHLITATGQRVTLRCSPRSGDLSVYWYQQSLDQGLQFLIQYYNGEERAKGNILERFSAQQFPDLHSELNLSSLELGDSALYFCASSVGSGTANTEAFFGQGTRLTVV.

This clonotype occurred a few times. The chain links TRBV5-6 to TRBJ2-5, with 10 bases aligning to TRBD2. CDR3 length: 14 amino acids. Germline values: CDR1 SGHDT, CDR2 YYEEEE. The ends lost 4 bases at V and 7 bases at J; junction bases unmatched: 7. CDR3 sequence (DNA): TGTGCCAGCAGCGGTAGCGGGGGGCCTCGGACCCAGTACTTC. Its translation: CASSGSGGPRTQYF.

This chain connects TRBV15 to TRBJ2-1; perhaps TRBD2 as D (5 bases). V was cut by 3 bases and J by 3 bases, with 15 bases left in between. CDR1 LNHNV and CDR2 YYDKDF come from the germline V gene (reference sequence). The length of the CDR3 is 16 residues. The CDR3: CATSRIDGNGYNEQFF. CDR3 DNA: TGTGCCACCAGCAGGATAGACGGGAACGGCTACAATGAGCAGTTCTTC.

In this sample, this clonotype turned up a few times. The chain joins TRBV24-1 to TRBJ2-3; tentative D call: TRBD2 (5 bases). The V gene lost 4 bases and the J gene lost 2 bases, with 9 bases spanning the gap. This CDR3 spans 14 amino acids. From germline, CDR1 is KGHDR and CDR2 SFDVKD. The CDR3 loop is CATSERANTDTQYF. CDR3 nucleotides: TGTGCCACCAGTGAGCGGGCAAACACAGATACGCAGTATTTT.

This chain connects TRBV6-2 or TRBV6-3 to TRBJ2-1, with 9 nucleotides matching TRBD1. Germline-derived CDR1 and CDR2 are MNHEY and SVGEGT. The length of the CDR3 is 14 residues. V dropped 6 bases and J dropped 9; count of bases not matched to a gene: 9. The CDR3 bases are TGTGCCAGCAGCCAGGGACAGGGAGTAGGTGAGCAGTTCTTC. This gives the protein CASSQGQGVGEQFF.

This clonotype was detected a few times. The rearrangement joins TRBV30 to TRBJ1-6, with TRBD1 as a possible D gene (6 bases). Trimming stripped 8 bases from V and 7 bases from J, with 18 bases between. This CDR3 is 14 amino acids long. Germline CDR1 and CDR2: GTSNPN and SVGIG (reference sequence). The CDR3 here is CAQTPRGSNSPLHF. CDR3 DNA sequence: TGTGCCCAAACCCCCAGGGGAAGCAATTCACCCCTCCACTTT.

The chain couples TRBV3-1 to TRBJ1-6; D is uncertain. The CDR3 extends over 15 amino acids. The V gene's germline CDR1 is LGHDT and CDR2 YNNKEL (reference sequence). Trimming stripped 4 bases from V and 8 bases from J, with 15 bases between. CDR3 loop: CASSPLRVRDSPLHF. In DNA form, the CDR3 reads TGTGCCAGCAGCCCACTGAGGGTGCGAGATTCACCCCTCCACTTT.

This clonotype showed up just a few times. V usage is TRBV7-9 and J usage is TRBJ2-1, with D possibly TRBD1 on 6 matching bases. CDR3 length: 15 residues. Germline V gene data show CDR1 as SEHNR and CDR2 as FQNEAQ (reference sequence). Trimming stripped 1 base from V and 5 bases from J, with 12 bases between. The DNA of the CDR3 is TGTGCCAGCAGCTTAGAACAGGGAAGGAACAATGAGCAGTTCTTC. Encoded protein: CASSLEQGRNNEQFF.

The chain links TRBV4-2 to TRBJ2-2; 10 bases fit TRBD2. The V gene end was trimmed by 1 base and the J gene end by 3 bases; junction bases not matched to a gene: 11. The CDR3 length is 19 residues. Germline V gives CDR1 LGHNA, CDR2 YNFKEQ. CDR3 bases: TGTGCCAGCAGCCAAGGAACAGCAATAGCGGGGGGTTACACCGGGGAGCTGTTTTTT. As protein: CASSQGTAIAGGYTGELFF.

This clonotype was seen at least ten times. V is TRBV4-1 and J is TRBJ2-7; no firm D call. V lost 6 bases and J 5 bases, leaving 14 bases between the germline ends. The CDR3 consists of 13 residues. Germline CDR1 MGHRA, CDR2 YSYEKL. The CDR3 loop is CASRSQTWDEQYF. The CDR3 coding sequence is TGCGCCAGCAGGTCTCAAACTTGGGACGAGCAGTACTTC.

The J gene is TRBJ2-2, the V gene TRBV29-1; D is possibly TRBD1 (5 bases). With 7 bases removed from V and 3 bases from J, the gap between germline ends came to 9 bases. The CDR3 has 12 amino acids. Germline V gives CDR1 SQVTM, CDR2 ANQGSEA. CDR3 sequence (DNA): TGCAGCGGAAAGACAGACACCGGGGAGCTGTTTTTT. Translating gives CSGKTDTGELFF.

This clonotype was picked up a small number of times. V gene TRBV4-3 combines with J gene TRBJ2-7; possibly TRBD1 or TRBD2 for D (6 bases each). Germline CDR1 LGHNA, CDR2 YSLEER. V lost 0 bases to trimming and J lost 5 bases, with 14 bases between them. The CDR3 totals 15 residues. DNA of the CDR3: TGCGCCAGCAGCCAAGAAATCTCGGGGGCCCACGAGCAGTACTTC. This translates into CASSQEISGAHEQYF.

The rearrangement uses TRBV7-9 and TRBJ1-2; no definite D call. The CDR3 is 14 amino acids. Germline CDR1 reads SEHNR; CDR2 reads FQNEAQ (reference sequence). Between the trimmed V and J ends, which lost 0 bases and 3 bases, there was a span of 8 bases. The CDR3 spells CASSLAMSDYGYTF. The DNA of the CDR3 is TGTGCCAGCAGCTTAGCGATGAGCGACTATGGCTACACCTTC.

V and J are TRBV20-1 and TRBJ1-1; D is ambiguous. The germline V and J ends were trimmed by 6 bases and 1 base, with 12 bases remaining between them. The CDR3 has 13 amino acids. Looked up from germline, CDR1 is DFQATT and CDR2 is SNEGSKA (reference sequence). The CDR3 region has the DNA TGCAGTGCACCCACGGATAGGAACACTGAAGCTTTCTTT. Its translation is CSAPTDRNTEAFF.

The chain couples TRBV12-5 to TRBJ2-5; 9 bases match TRBD1. V dropped 8 bases and J dropped 4; count of bases not matched to a gene: 11. CDR3 size: 15 residues. Germline loops: CDR1 LGHNT, CDR2 FRNRAP. Written as DNA, the CDR3 is TGTGCTAGTACCTTAACAGGGGGCACCGGAGAGACCCAGTACTTC. It yields the protein CASTLTGGTGETQYF.

This clonotype has just a few counts. The chain employs TRBV7-9 and TRBJ1-1, with 9 bases aligning to TRBD1. The CDR3 length is 19 residues. Losses at the gene ends were 3 bases for V and 0 bases for J; bases not matched to a gene: 14. Germline CDR1 and CDR2: SEHNR and FQNEAQ (reference sequence). The CDR3 coding sequence is TGTGCCAGCAGCTTGGGGTCCTTGGACAGGGGCCATATGAACACTGAAGCTTTCTTT. The encoded protein is CASSLGSLDRGHMNTEAFF. The whole variable domain, filled in from reference TRBV7-9 and TRBJ1-1, reads DTGVSQNPRHKITKRGQNVTFRCDPISEHNRLYWYRQTLGQGPEFLTYFQNEAQLEKSRLLSDRFSAERPKGSFSTLEIQRTEQGDSAMYLCASSLGSLDRGHMNTEAFFGQGTRLTVV.

This clonotype was seen many times. The chain uses TRBV27 and TRBJ2-1, with D perhaps matching TRBD2 (6 bases). V was pared by 1 base and J by 10 bases, with 14 bases between. CDR1 is MNHEY, CDR2 SMNVEV, per germline (reference sequence). The CDR3 runs to 14 residues. DNA for the CDR3: TGTGCCAGCAGTTTATTACTCCCGGGGGTCGAGCAGTTCTTC. This codes for CASSLLLPGVEQFF.

The table lists this clonotype with a few counts. The CDR3: CSASPTRDRLRNTIYF. CDR3 coding DNA: TGCAGTGCTAGCCCTACTAGGGACAGGTTGAGGAACACCATATATTTT. The V and J genes are TRBV20-1 and TRBJ1-3, with 8 bases matching TRBD1. Trimming at V came to 3 bases and at J to 7 bases, leaving 14 bases not matched to a gene. This CDR3 spans 16 amino acids. The V gene's germline CDR1 is DFQATT and CDR2 SNEGSKA (reference sequence).

This clonotype was seen more than once but under ten times. The genes are TRBV5-4 and TRBJ2-7, with 12 positions matching TRBD2. Germline V gives CDR1 SGHNT, CDR2 YYREEE (reference sequence). The CDR3 totals 13 residues. CDR3 sequence: CASSHGLAGIVFV. The CDR3 bases are TGTGCCAGCAGCCACGGACTAGCGGGGATTGTGTTCGTC.

This clonotype was seen at least ten times. The chain links TRBV4-2 to TRBJ2-2, with D tentatively TRBD2 (7 bases). The CDR3 totals 16 residues. Trimming stripped 4 bases from V and 4 bases from J, with 16 bases between. The germline CDR1 and CDR2 sequences are LGHNA and YNFKEQ. The CDR3 DNA reads as TGTGCCAGCAGCCCTAAGGGGGGGGCCCTCACCGGGGAGCTGTTTTTT. This gives the protein CASSPKGGALTGELFF.

The CDR3, as DNA: TGTGCCAGCATGTCGGGTTATTGGCGCACAGATACGCAGTATTTT. This translates into CASMSGYWRTDTQYF. This chain joins TRBV12-3 or TRBV12-4 and TRBJ2-3; D unclear. The CDR3 is 15 amino acids. V was pared by 7 bases and J by 1 base, with 15 bases between.